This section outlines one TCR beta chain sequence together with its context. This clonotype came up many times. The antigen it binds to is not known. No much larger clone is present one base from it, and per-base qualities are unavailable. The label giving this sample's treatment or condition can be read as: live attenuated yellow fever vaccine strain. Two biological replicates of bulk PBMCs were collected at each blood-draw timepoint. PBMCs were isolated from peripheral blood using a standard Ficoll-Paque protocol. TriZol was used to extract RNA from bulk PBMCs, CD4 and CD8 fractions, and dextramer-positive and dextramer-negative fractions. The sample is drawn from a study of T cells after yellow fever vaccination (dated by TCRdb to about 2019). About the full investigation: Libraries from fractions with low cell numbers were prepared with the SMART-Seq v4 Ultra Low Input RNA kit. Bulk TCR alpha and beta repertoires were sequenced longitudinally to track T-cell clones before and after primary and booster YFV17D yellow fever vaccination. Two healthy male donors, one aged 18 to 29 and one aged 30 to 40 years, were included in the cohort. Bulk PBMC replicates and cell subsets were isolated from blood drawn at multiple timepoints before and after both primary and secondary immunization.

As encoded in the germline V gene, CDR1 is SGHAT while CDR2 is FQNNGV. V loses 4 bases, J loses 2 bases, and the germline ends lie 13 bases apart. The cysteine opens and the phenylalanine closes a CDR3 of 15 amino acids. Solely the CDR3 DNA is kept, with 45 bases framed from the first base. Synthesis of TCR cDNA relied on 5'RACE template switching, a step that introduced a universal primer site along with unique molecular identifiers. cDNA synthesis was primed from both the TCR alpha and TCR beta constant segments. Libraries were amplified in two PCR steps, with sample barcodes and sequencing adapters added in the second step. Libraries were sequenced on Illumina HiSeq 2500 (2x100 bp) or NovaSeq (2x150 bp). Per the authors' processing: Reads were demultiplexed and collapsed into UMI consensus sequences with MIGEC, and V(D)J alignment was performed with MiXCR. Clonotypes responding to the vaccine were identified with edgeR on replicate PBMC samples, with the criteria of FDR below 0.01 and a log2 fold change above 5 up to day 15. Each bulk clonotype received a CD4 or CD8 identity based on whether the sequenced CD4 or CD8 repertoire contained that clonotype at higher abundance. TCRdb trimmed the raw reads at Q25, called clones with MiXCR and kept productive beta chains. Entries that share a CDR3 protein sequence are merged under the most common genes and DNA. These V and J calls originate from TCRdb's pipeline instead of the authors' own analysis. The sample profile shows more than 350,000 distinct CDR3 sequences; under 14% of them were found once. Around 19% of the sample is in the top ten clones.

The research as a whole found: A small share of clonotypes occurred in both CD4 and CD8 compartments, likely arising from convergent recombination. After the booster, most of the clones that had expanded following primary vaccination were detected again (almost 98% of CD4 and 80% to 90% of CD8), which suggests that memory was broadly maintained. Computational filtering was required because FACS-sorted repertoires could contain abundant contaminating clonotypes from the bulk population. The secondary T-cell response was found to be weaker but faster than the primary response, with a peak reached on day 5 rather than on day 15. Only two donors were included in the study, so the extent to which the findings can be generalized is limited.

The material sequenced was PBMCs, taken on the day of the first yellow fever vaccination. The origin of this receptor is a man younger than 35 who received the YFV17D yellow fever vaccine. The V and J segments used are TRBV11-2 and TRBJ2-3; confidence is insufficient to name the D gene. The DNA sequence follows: TGTGCCAGCAGCTACGGTCTGACGGACACAGATACGCAGTATTTT. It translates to CASSYGLTDTDTQYF.